A single sample is the source of the 20 T cell receptor beta chains below, sequenced in a study of blood T cell repertoires in COVID-19 (dated by TCRdb to 2020 to 2022). Library method: the immunoSEQ multiplex PCR assay. TCRdb mirrors the immuneACCESS table, restricted to in-frame sequences. Some clones are absent from its copies; in checked studies, under half trace to an unresolved V gene, and the reason for the others is unknown. The sample table holds roughly 260,000 clones, of which roughly nine tenths were seen once. The top ten clones comprise approximately 1.3% of the sample. The sequenced sample was PBMCs or T cells enriched from blood (not recorded which). Receptors were obtained from a human donor in a cohort exposed to, infected with or recovered from COVID-19 (not recorded which). The donor label of this sample is uncertain.

This sequence joins TRBV6-6 and TRBJ2-1, with 9 bases that match TRBD1. CDR3 size: 15 residues. Germline lookup yields CDR1 MNHNY and CDR2 SVGAGI (reference sequence). V was pared by 6 bases and J by 4 bases, with 7 bases of the junction left unmatched. CDR3 residues: CASSLRQGGYNEQFF. CDR3 bases: TGTGCCAGCAGCTTAAGACAGGGGGGTTACAATGAGCAGTTCTTC.

This chain connects TRBV25-1 to TRBJ1-2; the D gene is possibly TRBD1 (5 bases). V was cut by 3 bases and J by 4 bases, with 12 bases left in between. This CDR3 is built from 14 residues. The germline gives CDR1 MGHDK, CDR2 SYGVNS. CDR3 residues: CASSDRGGGYGYTF. The CDR3 nucleotides are TGTGCCAGCAGTGATCGGGGGGGAGGCTATGGCTACACCTTC.

The gene calls are TRBV7-9 and TRBJ1-4; 10 nucleotides align to TRBD1. V lost 1 base, J lost 7 bases, and 6 bases stayed unmatched. Germline V gene lookup returns CDR1 SEHNR and CDR2 FQNEAQ (reference sequence). This CDR3 has 16 residues. The CDR3 nucleotides read TGTGCCAGCAGCTTAGTTATCGGGACAGGGGCTGAAAAACTGTTTTTT. Protein: CASSLVIGTGAEKLFF.

The rearrangement uses TRBV7-2 and TRBJ1-1; 7 nucleotides match TRBD1. With V trimmed by 3 bases and J by 0 bases, 4 bases remained unmatched. The CDR3 length is 15 residues. From germline, CDR1 is SGHTA and CDR2 FQGNSA. The CDR3 is CASSLSGQVNTEAFF. The CDR3, as DNA: TGTGCCAGCAGCTTGTCCGGACAGGTGAACACTGAAGCTTTCTTT.

This sequence joins TRBV5-6 and TRBJ2-1, with D possibly matching TRBD1 (5 bases). Per germline, CDR1 SGHDT and CDR2 YYEEEE. Between the trimmed V and J ends, which lost 5 bases and 0 bases, there was a span of 15 bases. This CDR3 has 16 residues. CDR3 loop: CASRKGVISSYNEQFF. The CDR3 coding sequence is TGTGCCAGCAGGAAAGGGGTCATCAGCTCCTACAATGAGCAGTTCTTC.

V and J are TRBV3-1 (or the pseudogene TRBV3-2) and TRBJ1-4; the match to TRBD1 covers 7 bases. Germline loops: CDR1 LGHDT, CDR2 YNNKEL (reference sequence). The CDR3 sequence is 15 residues long. V shed 4 bases, J shed 4 bases, and the junction held 6 bases outside the gene matches. Here the CDR3 DNA reads TGTGCCAGCAGCCGAACACAGGGGCTTAATGAAAAACTGTTTTTT. Its translation is CASSRTQGLNEKLFF.

This rearrangement joins TRBV19 to TRBJ1-2, with 9 bases aligning to TRBD1. V was clipped by 7 bases and J by 6 bases; unmatched bases: 12. The CDR3 loop spans 15 amino acids. Germline assignment: CDR1 LNHDA and CDR2 SQIVND (reference sequence). The CDR3 sequence: CASTKYARTGDGYTF. The CDR3 DNA reads TGTGCCAGTACTAAATACGCGCGGACAGGGGATGGCTACACCTTC.

The V and J genes are TRBV5-4 and TRBJ2-4; no reliable D call. The CDR3 loop spans 14 amino acids. Germline CDR1 SGHNT, CDR2 YYREEE (reference sequence). V was cut by 1 base and J by 0 bases, with 5 bases left in between. The CDR3 nucleotides read TGTGCCAGCAGCTTGCAGTTAGCCAAAAACATTCAGTACTTC. Encoded protein: CASSLQLAKNIQYF.

The chain uses TRBV14 and TRBJ2-4; tentative D call: TRBD1 (6 bases). The CDR3 totals 15 residues. Germline CDR1 SGHDN, CDR2 FVKESK. Trimming took off 1 base at V and 6 bases at J, with 13 bases between the two ends. CDR3 DNA: TGTGCCAGCAGCCAAGTTGGCCGGGACATAAACATTCAGTACTTC. This gives the protein CASSQVGRDINIQYF.

On this clone: Germline and junction disagree at one end, which may indicate a read error. The J gene is TRBJ1-4, the V gene TRBV30, with a weak D call TRBD1 (5 bases). Germline loops: CDR1 GTSNPN, CDR2 SVGIG (reference sequence). The CDR3 runs to 15 residues. The CDR3 bases are TGTGCCTGGGGTCGGTCAGGGAGGTGGTCCACAGTGCGGGGTTTT. It codes for CAWGRSGRWSTVRGF. Full variable domain (remainder filled in from reference TRBV30 and TRBJ1-4): SQTIHQWPATLVQPVGSPLSLECTVEGTSNPNLYWYRQAAGRGLQLLFYSVGIGQISSEVPQNLSASRPQDRQFILSSKKLLLSDSGFYLCAWGRSGRWSTVRGFGSGTQLSVL.

The rearrangement joins TRBV4-1 to TRBJ2-5, with 14 nucleotides matching TRBD2. Germline V gives CDR1 MGHRA, CDR2 YSYEKL. This CDR3 is built from 19 residues. With 0 bases clipped from V and 1 base from J, the junction kept 7 bases outside the gene matches. DNA of the CDR3: TGCGCCAGCAGCCAAGATGAGACTAGCGGGGGGGCTGGCCAAGAGACCCAGTACTTC. It specifies CASSQDETSGGAGQETQYF.

V is TRBV12-5 and J is TRBJ1-5; D may be TRBD1 (5 bases). Trimming took off 6 bases at V and 7 bases at J, with 16 bases between the two ends. Germline V CDR1 and CDR2: LGHNT, FRNRAP. The CDR3 runs to 14 residues. CDR3 protein: CASGSAGGNQPQHF. The CDR3 coding sequence is TGTGCTAGTGGCAGCGCCGGGGGTAACCAGCCCCAGCATTTT.

The rearrangement joins TRBV7-3 to TRBJ2-1, with 11 positions matching TRBD2. The CDR3 consists of 16 residues. V shed 2 bases, J shed 7 bases, and the junction held 7 bases outside the gene matches. Germline assignment: CDR1 SGHTA and CDR2 FQGTGA. This CDR3 is CASSLRASGGHNEQFF. The CDR3 DNA is TGTGCCAGCAGCTTACGGGCTAGCGGGGGGCATAATGAGCAGTTCTTC. The variable domain in full, completed from reference TRBV7-3 and TRBJ2-1, reads GAGVSQTPSNKVTEKGKYVELRCDPISGHTALYWYRQSLGQGPEFLIYFQGTGAADDSGLPNDRFFAVRPEGSVSTLKIQRTERGDSAVYLCASSLRASGGHNEQFFGPGTRLTVL.

This rearrangement joins TRBV9 to TRBJ2-6, with a tentative D call TRBD2 (6 bases). V lost 0 bases, J lost 4 bases, and 11 bases lay in between. Per the germline V gene, CDR1 is SGDLS and CDR2 is YYNGEE. The length of the CDR3 is 16 residues. The CDR3 DNA sequence: TGTGCCAGCAGCGTAGAACGGGGGACCGGGGCCAACGTCCTGACTTTC. Protein sequence: CASSVERGTGANVLTF.

The J gene is TRBJ2-1, the V gene TRBV7-3; 8 nucleotides agree with TRBD2. The junction had 8 bases not matched to a gene; V was cut back by 7 bases and J by 3 bases. The CDR3 consists of 15 residues. Per the germline V gene, CDR1 is SGHTA and CDR2 is FQGTGA. The CDR3 DNA is TGTGCCAGCACCCCCGGGGGGGGCAACTACAATGAGCAGTTCTTC. The encoded protein is CASTPGGGNYNEQFF. The full variable domain, in which reference TRBV7-3 and TRBJ2-1 provide the parts outside the CDR3, is GAGVSQTPSNKVTEKGKYVELRCDPISGHTALYWYRQSLGQGPEFLIYFQGTGAADDSGLPNDRFFAVRPEGSVSTLKIQRTERGDSAVYLCASTPGGGNYNEQFFGPGTRLTVL.

The chain combines TRBV14 with TRBJ2-3, with TRBD2 matching over 7 bases. Germline V gene data show CDR1 as SGHDN and CDR2 as FVKESK. The CDR3 spans 13 residues. V lost 1 base and J lost 8; bases outside the gene matches: 3. The CDR3 DNA reads TGTGCCAGCAGCCAAGTGGCTAGCGGTACGCAGTATTTT. Residues: CASSQVASGTQYF. The full variable domain, rest sourced from reference TRBV14 and TRBJ2-3, is EAGVTQFPSHSVIEKGQTVTLRCDPISGHDNLYWYRRVMGKEIKFLLHFVKESKQDESGMPNNRFLAERTGGTYSTLKVQPAELEDSGVYFCASSQVASGTQYFGPGTRLTVL.

The CDR3: CASSPHRGRIRAYEQYF. The CDR3 nucleotides are TGTGCCAGCAGTCCCCACAGGGGGCGCATCCGGGCCTACGAGCAGTACTTC. The gene calls are TRBV2 and TRBJ2-7, with 9 bases lining up with TRBD1. The junction had 13 bases not matched to a gene; V was cut back by 5 bases and J by 2 bases. CDR3 length: 17 residues. CDR1 and CDR2 from the germline V gene are SNHLY and FYNNEI.

The V and J genes are TRBV5-1 and TRBJ2-5, with 13 bases identical to TRBD2. The CDR3 has 18 residues. The V gene end was trimmed by 4 bases and the J gene end by 7 bases; junction bases not matched to a gene: 16. Germline V gene sequence: CDR1 SGHRS, CDR2 YFSETQ. CDR3 DNA: TGCGCCAGCAGCACGGGACTAGCGGGGCCCGCCTCGCTGGGGACCCAGTACTTC. Translation gives CASSTGLAGPASLGTQYF.

The rearrangement joins TRBV18 to TRBJ1-4; D is unclear. CDR1 and CDR2 from the germline V gene are KGHSH and LQKENI. V lost 6 bases to trimming and J lost 6 bases, with 14 bases between them. The CDR3 consists of 14 residues. CDR3 DNA sequence: TGTGCCAGCTCCCTTATGATCGCGGATGAAAAACTGTTTTTT. Amino acids: CASSLMIADEKLFF. The variable domain in full, with the rest retrieved from reference TRBV18 and TRBJ1-4, is NAGVMQNPRHLVRRRGQEARLRCSPMKGHSHVYWYRQLPEEGLKFMVYLQKENIIDESGMPKERFSAEFPKEGPSILRIQQVVRGDSAAYFCASSLMIADEKLFFGSGTQLSVL.

The J gene is TRBJ1-2, the V gene TRBV5-6; TRBD1 aligns across 12 bases. Germline CDR1 is SGHDT and CDR2 is YYEEEE. The CDR3 spans 13 residues. V lost 4 bases and J lost 8; bases outside the gene matches: 3. The chain's CDR3 is CASSGTGGDGYTF. The CDR3 DNA sequence: TGTGCCAGCAGCGGGACAGGGGGCGACGGCTACACCTTC.